The 21 T cell receptor beta chains given below trace back to one sample, sequenced in a study of cytotoxic CD8 clonotypes in ibrutinib-treated CLL. Data came from immunoSEQ multiplex PCR; TCRdb stores just in-frame clones and leaves some out. The sample holds approximately 150,000 clones, approximately 75% seen once. The material was PBMCs, obtained after 12 months of ibrutinib treatment. The source of these receptors is a human donor with chronic lymphocytic leukemia.

The chain joins TRBV28 to TRBJ1-2; no clear D gene. This CDR3 spans 12 amino acids. V was trimmed by 3 bases and J by 3 bases, leaving 5 bases between them. Germline CDR1 MDHEN, CDR2 SYDVKM. CDR3 sequence: CASSFMYYGYTF. In DNA form, the CDR3 reads TGTGCCAGCAGTTTTATGTACTATGGCTACACCTTC.

The rearrangement links TRBV16 to TRBJ1-2; possibly TRBD1 for D (5 bases). Germline values: CDR1 KGHSY, CDR2 FQNENV. CDR3 length equals 15 residues. V was pared by 0 bases and J by 5 bases, with 13 bases between. The CDR3 loop reads CASSQSSGTRYGYTF. The CDR3 DNA is TGTGCCAGCAGCCAATCGTCGGGGACGAGATATGGCTACACCTTC.

Details on this clone: One junction end does not reproduce the germline sequence, and a read error may be involved. The chain carries TRBV5-1 and TRBJ2-5, with unresolved D. The CDR3 has 14 amino acids. Germline CDR1 and CDR2: SGHRS and YFSETQ. In DNA form, the CDR3 reads TGCACCAGCAGCCCCGTAGGCGGCCAGGAGACCCAGTACTTC. It encodes CTSSPVGGQETQYF.

Ten or more counts support this clone. The chain has TRBV15 and TRBJ1-5; tentatively, D is TRBD1 (6 bases). The ends were cut back, 9 bases at V and 0 bases at J, with 27 bases in the middle. This CDR3 contains 19 residues. Germline V gene lookup returns CDR1 LNHNV and CDR2 YYDKDF (reference sequence). The CDR3 region has the DNA TGTGCCACTGCGGTTATGAGACCAGGACAGCGACTTAGCAATCAGCCCCAGCATTTT. Translated, it gives CATAVMRPGQRLSNQPQHF.

The chain uses TRBV6-4 and TRBJ1-1; 7 bases map to TRBD1. Germline-derived CDR1 and CDR2 are MRHNA and SNTAGT. This CDR3 is built from 13 residues. Germline trimming cut 6 bases from V and 5 bases from J; bases unmatched to any gene: 6. CDR3: CASSNRGGTEAFF. CDR3 coding DNA: TGTGCCAGCAGCAACAGGGGTGGGACTGAAGCTTTCTTT.

With regard to this clone: This sequence may be a read error, since a much larger clone differs from it by one base. This sample includes further DNA sequences coding for the same CDR3. This chain uses TRBV30 with TRBJ2-7; possible D gene TRBD2, 6 bases. CDR1 and CDR2 (germline): GTSNPN, SVGIG (reference sequence). There are 14 residues in the CDR3. V gave up 0 bases and J gave up 0 bases, with 9 bases separating them. The CDR3 spells CAWSVGGSSYEQYF. DNA for the CDR3: TGTGCCTGGAGTGTTGGGGGGAGCTCCTACGAGCAGTACTTC.

To note about this clone: This sample also contains other DNA sequences that code for the same CDR3. V is TRBV5-1 and J is TRBJ2-3, with unresolved D. The ends were cut back, 0 bases at V and 4 bases at J, with 3 bases in the middle. Germline CDR1 SGHRS, CDR2 YFSETQ. The CDR3 length is 12 residues. CDR3 nucleotides: TGCGCCAGCAGCTTGGGTGCAGATACGCAGTATTTT. Protein: CASSLGADTQYF.

The chain carries TRBV9 and TRBJ2-1; TRBD2 matches 8 bases. The CDR3 loop spans 15 amino acids. Germline CDR1 is SGDLS and CDR2 is YYNGEE. Trimming took 0 bases from V and 7 from J; bases not matched to a gene: 6. The CDR3 protein is CASSVDSGVVNEQFF. The CDR3 nucleotides read TGTGCCAGCAGCGTAGATAGCGGGGTTGTGAATGAGCAGTTCTTC.

The chain carries TRBV7-2 and TRBJ2-1, with D hard to call. The germline V gene has CDR1 SGHTA and CDR2 FQGNSA. Trimming removed 2 bases at V and 3 bases at J, with 14 bases between. The CDR3 has 16 residues. DNA of the CDR3: TGTGCCAGCAGCTTATTGAGTCAGGCCGGCTACAATGAGCAGTTCTTC. Protein product: CASSLLSQAGYNEQFF.

The V call is TRBV6-4, the J call TRBJ2-7, with 9 nucleotides matching TRBD1. The CDR3 has 16 residues. Trimming took 4 bases from V and 3 from J; bases not matched to a gene: 10. Germline V gene data show CDR1 as MRHNA and CDR2 as SNTAGT. In DNA form, the CDR3 reads TGTGCCAGCAGTGTCTTAAAGGACAGGGGTGACTACGAGCAGTACTTC. It specifies CASSVLKDRGDYEQYF.

CDR3: CATSRDHQTGELFF. In DNA, the CDR3 is TGTGCCACCAGCAGAGACCACCAGACCGGGGAGCTGTTTTTT. The V call is TRBV15, the J call TRBJ2-2; D gene unclear. V was pared by 0 bases and J by 5 bases, with 7 bases between. Germline CDR1 reads LNHNV; CDR2 reads YYDKDF (reference sequence). The CDR3 totals 14 residues.

This chain links TRBV4-1 with TRBJ1-6; D might be TRBD1 (5 bases). This CDR3 spans 15 amino acids. The germline V and J ends were trimmed by 1 base and 8 bases, with 12 bases remaining between them. Germline V gene sequence: CDR1 MGHRA, CDR2 YSYEKL. The CDR3, as DNA: TGCGCCAGCAGCCAAGTGGGGGGGAAGGATTCACCCCTCCACTTT. Residues: CASSQVGGKDSPLHF.

The chain combines TRBV11-3 with TRBJ2-7, with TRBD1 as a possible D gene (5 bases). Germline-derived CDR1 and CDR2 are SGHNT and YENEEA. This CDR3 contains 14 residues. The V end lost 3 bases, the J end lost 0 bases, and 9 bases lay between the germline ends. CDR3 in DNA: TGTGCCAGCAGCTTCAGTCAGGGCTCCTACGAGCAGTACTTC. Protein sequence: CASSFSQGSYEQYF.

This clone was detected a few times. The chain recombines TRBV6-6 with TRBJ1-1; D is uncertain. In germline, CDR1 is MNHNY, CDR2 SVGAGI (reference sequence). The V and J ends lost 2 bases and 1 base respectively, with 11 bases between them. This CDR3 has 15 residues. Written as DNA, the CDR3 is TGTGCCAGCAGTTACGCATTGTCCCCGAACACTGAAGCTTTCTTT. As protein: CASSYALSPNTEAFF.

This clone appeared a single time. The rearrangement links TRBV7-9 to TRBJ1-3; 7 bases line up with TRBD1. Per the germline V gene, CDR1 is SEHNR and CDR2 is FQNEAQ (reference sequence). CDR3 length: 14 residues. J lost 1 base, V lost 5 bases, and 2 bases had no gene match. CDR3 loop: CASSKQGSGNTIYF. The CDR3 DNA reads as TGTGCCAGCAGCAAACAGGGGTCTGGAAACACCATATATTTT.

The chain uses TRBV5-1 and TRBJ2-7; TRBD2 matches at 7 bases. Unmatched junction bases numbered 13, after V lost 3 bases and J lost 4 bases. CDR1 is SGHRS and CDR2 is YFSETQ in the germline V gene. There are 16 residues in the CDR3. In DNA form, the CDR3 reads TGCGCCAGCAGCTCGCGGACTAGGACATTTGATTACGAGCAGTACTTC. It is translated as CASSSRTRTFDYEQYF.

Comment on this clone: This sample includes further DNA sequences coding for the same CDR3. The CDR3 bases are TGTGCCAGCAGCTTAGACGGCACAGATACGCAGTATTTT. Its translation: CASSLDGTDTQYF. The chain carries TRBV7-3 and TRBJ2-3; D unresolved. The V gene's germline CDR1 is SGHTA and CDR2 FQGTGA. V lost 2 bases to trimming and J lost 1 base, with 4 bases between them. This CDR3 is 13 amino acids long.

The chain links TRBV28 to TRBJ2-7; weak D call: TRBD1 (6 bases). The CDR3 contains 14 residues. V lost 1 base to trimming and J lost 3 bases, with 10 bases between them. Germline CDR1 and CDR2: MDHEN and SYDVKM. The CDR3 protein is CASSLLGGDYEQYF. The CDR3 region has the DNA TGTGCCAGCAGTTTATTAGGGGGAGACTACGAGCAGTACTTC.

V and J are TRBV27 and TRBJ1-2, with 11 positions matching TRBD1. Germline V gene sequence: CDR1 MNHEY, CDR2 SMNVEV (reference sequence). Trimming cost V 3 bases and J 8 bases; bases outside gene matches: 5. CDR3 length: 14 residues. Here the CDR3 reads CASSFRGQGGGYTF. CDR3 bases: TGTGCCAGCAGTTTCCGGGGACAGGGGGGCGGCTACACCTTC.

V usage is TRBV14 and J usage is TRBJ1-6; 8 nucleotides align to TRBD1. Germline V gene data show CDR1 as SGHDN and CDR2 as FVKESK. The V segment lost 1 base and the J segment 9 bases; nucleotides outside the gene matches: 8. The CDR3 length is 16 residues. The CDR3 loop reads CASSQVTGGWGSPLHF. DNA of the CDR3: TGTGCCAGCAGCCAAGTTACAGGGGGTTGGGGTTCACCCCTCCACTTT. Full variable domain (rest looked up from reference TRBV14 and TRBJ1-6): EAGVTQFPSHSVIEKGQTVTLRCDPISGHDNLYWYRRVMGKEIKFLLHFVKESKQDESGMPNNRFLAERTGGTYSTLKVQPAELEDSGVYFCASSQVTGGWGSPLHFGNGTRLTVT.

V usage is TRBV19 and J usage is TRBJ2-1; TRBD2 is a possible D gene (6 bases). The length of the CDR3 is 14 residues. V lost 6 bases and J 1 base, leaving 10 bases between the germline ends. Germline loops: CDR1 LNHDA, CDR2 SQIVND (reference sequence). Here the CDR3 DNA reads TGTGCCAGTAGCGTCAGCGGGTCCTACAATGAGCAGTTCTTC. It yields the protein CASSVSGSYNEQFF.